These 27 T cell receptor beta chains share one sample of origin, sequenced in a study of CD8 T cells in ankylosing spondylitis. The study's findings and limits: Among TCR beta sequences, a motif of under ten highly homologous variants appeared characteristic of ankylosing spondylitis blood.

TCRdb analysed the 5' RACE reads with MiXCR anew, one entry per CDR3 protein. This sample has about 510,000 distinct CDR3 sequences; 5.3% occur once, and the top ten carry under 4.5%. These TCRs' antigens remain unknown. Input material: blood, either unsorted or a sorted T cell fraction (not recorded which). The receptors were gathered from a male donor with ankylosing spondylitis.

This clonotype was seen ten or more times. The gene calls are TRBV7-2 and TRBJ2-7; TRBD2 is a possible D gene (6 bases). Trimming removed 5 bases at V and 0 bases at J, with 14 bases between. Germline CDR1 is SGHTA and CDR2 is FQGNSA. The CDR3 runs to 15 residues. Written as DNA, the CDR3 is TGTGCCAGCAGCCTCCGAGCGGGCTTCTCCTACGAGCAGTACTTC. Translation gives CASSLRAGFSYEQYF. Combining the CDR3 with reference TRBV7-2 and TRBJ2-7 gives the whole variable domain GAGVSQSPSNKVTEKGKDVELRCDPISGHTALYWYRQSLGQGLEFLIYFQGNSAPDKSGLPSDRFSAERTGGSVSTLTIQRTQQEDSAVYLCASSLRAGFSYEQYFGPGTRLTVT.

Ten or more counts support this clonotype. DNA for the CDR3: TGTGCCAGCAGACCCTGGCAGGGTAGTGTTCGGGCTGAAGCTTTCTTT. Translation gives CASRPWQGSVRAEAFF. The rearrangement joins TRBV7-9 to TRBJ1-1; tentatively, D is TRBD1 (5 bases). The CDR3 is 16 amino acids. V lost 6 bases to trimming and J lost 6 bases, with 23 bases between them. Germline V gene data show CDR1 as SEHNR and CDR2 as FQNEAQ (reference sequence).

This clonotype was recorded at least ten times. The V call is TRBV27, the J call TRBJ1-2; maybe TRBD1 (6 bases). Germline CDR1 reads MNHEY; CDR2 reads SMNVEV (reference sequence). This CDR3 comprises 14 residues. V was shortened by 4 bases and J by 4 bases, with 13 bases between the two germline ends. CDR3 DNA sequence: TGTGCCAGCAGTTCTAACAGGGCTCCCTATGGCTACACCTTC. Residues: CASSSNRAPYGYTF.

About this clonotype: A read error is possible here, since a much larger clone lies one base away. The genes are TRBV5-8 and TRBJ2-7; D is possibly TRBD2 (5 bases). This CDR3 spans 15 amino acids. The V end lost 4 bases, the J end lost 2 bases, and 16 bases lay between the germline ends. Germline values: CDR1 SGHTS, CDR2 YDEGEE. CDR3 DNA sequence: TGTGCCAGCAGCCTAAGAACCGGGATGACCTACGAGCAGTACTTC. As protein: CASSLRTGMTYEQYF.

The genes are TRBV28 and TRBJ1-5, with D perhaps matching TRBD1 (5 bases). This CDR3 region has 16 residues. V lost 5 bases, J lost 2 bases, and 16 bases lay in between. The germline gives CDR1 MDHEN, CDR2 SYDVKM. CDR3 amino acids: CASSRYIGTGNQPQHF. DNA for the CDR3: TGTGCCAGCAGTCGGTACATCGGGACCGGCAATCAGCCCCAGCATTTT. Full variable domain (remainder filled in from reference TRBV28 and TRBJ1-5): DVKVTQSSRYLVKRTGEKVFLECVQDMDHENMFWYRQDPGLGLRLIYFSYDVKMKEKGDIPEGYSVSREKKERFSLILESASTNQTSMYLCASSRYIGTGNQPQHFGDGTRLSIL.

This clonotype occurred many times. The chain is built from TRBV20-1 and TRBJ2-6; D is unclear. Trimming took off 0 bases at V and 0 bases at J, with 6 bases between the two ends. The CDR3 length is 15 residues. CDR1 is DFQATT, CDR2 SNEGSKA, per germline (reference sequence). CDR3 residues: CSARDPNSGANVLTF. CDR3 coding DNA: TGCAGTGCTAGAGATCCAAACTCTGGGGCCAACGTCCTGACTTTC.

At least ten counts were recorded for this clonotype. The rearrangement uses TRBV10-3 and TRBJ2-6; the D is unclear. This CDR3 spans 17 amino acids. V lost 3 bases and J lost 1, with 13 bases in between. Looked up from germline, CDR1 is ENHRY and CDR2 is SYGVKD. The CDR3 nucleotides are TGTGCCATCAGTGACCGGCTTGGGCAGTCTGGGGCCAACGTCCTGACTTTC. As protein: CAISDRLGQSGANVLTF.

There are many counts of this clonotype. J is TRBJ1-5 and V is TRBV29-1; D call uncertain. This CDR3 region has 14 residues. V lost 6 bases and J 6 bases, leaving 18 bases between the germline ends. Germline V gene lookup returns CDR1 SQVTM and CDR2 ANQGSEA. The DNA for the CDR3 is TGCAGCGTCCTCTCCCCCGGCGACGGTCAGCCCCAGCATTTT. Protein product: CSVLSPGDGQPQHF.

This clonotype has ten or more counts. The chain employs TRBV20-1 and TRBJ2-7, with 11 bases that match TRBD2. This CDR3 comprises 15 residues. Germline V CDR1 and CDR2: DFQATT, SNEGSKA (reference sequence). The junction had 13 bases not matched to a gene; V was cut back by 6 bases and J by 6 bases. CDR3 nucleotide sequence: TGCAGTGCCCCTAAACCTCTAGCGGGAGGTCGCGAGCAGTACTTC. Translated: CSAPKPLAGGREQYF.

This clonotype was counted at least ten times. DNA of the CDR3: TGTGCCAGCTCACCGCGGACGGCCATCGGGACTGAAGCTTTCTTT. This translates into CASSPRTAIGTEAFF. The J gene is TRBJ1-1, the V gene TRBV18, with D uncertain. The V gene's germline CDR1 is KGHSH and CDR2 LQKENI. V shed 3 bases and J shed 5 bases, with 16 bases lying between them. CDR3 size: 15 residues. Supplemented by reference TRBV18 and TRBJ1-1, the full variable domain reads NAGVMQNPRHLVRRRGQEARLRCSPMKGHSHVYWYRQLPEEGLKFMVYLQKENIIDESGMPKERFSAEFPKEGPSILRIQQVVRGDSAAYFCASSPRTAIGTEAFFGQGTRLTVV.

This clonotype was seen many times. The chain couples TRBV6-2 or TRBV6-3 to TRBJ2-7; D may correspond to TRBD1 or TRBD2 (5 bases each). From germline, CDR1 is MNHEY and CDR2 SVGEGT. CDR3 size: 14 residues. Trimming left V 7 bases short and J 1 base short, with 14 bases between. The CDR3 loop reads CASTGSGRSYEQYF. CDR3 DNA sequence: TGTGCCAGCACTGGATCGGGACGGTCCTACGAGCAGTACTTC.

This clonotype was detected many times. The chain is built from TRBV27 and TRBJ1-2; D perhaps matches TRBD1 (5 bases). There are 19 residues in the CDR3. The germline gives CDR1 MNHEY, CDR2 SMNVEV (reference sequence). Trimming cost V 5 bases and J 2 bases, with 27 bases left between them. This chain's CDR3 is CASSPKSGPGTVDNYGYTF. The CDR3 nucleotides are TGTGCCAGCAGTCCAAAATCCGGCCCCGGGACGGTCGACAACTATGGCTACACCTTC.

This clonotype was seen many times. The chain employs TRBV12-3 or TRBV12-4 and TRBJ1-2, with 9 bases identical to TRBD1. The CDR3 runs 11 residues. With 3 bases clipped from V and 14 bases from J, the junction kept 4 bases outside the gene matches. CDR3 coding DNA: TGTGCCAGCAGTTTGAGGGACAGGGAAACCTTC. Translation gives CASSLRDRETF.

The chain joins TRBV6-5 to TRBJ1-4; tentative D call: TRBD1 (5 bases). The CDR3 extends over 13 amino acids. CDR1 is MNHEY and CDR2 is SVGAGI in the germline V gene. V was shortened by 6 bases and J by 7 bases, with 12 bases between the two germline ends. Here the CDR3 reads CASSYQGFEKLFF. DNA of the CDR3: TGTGCCAGCAGCTATCAGGGTTTTGAAAAACTGTTTTTT.

This clonotype was counted at least ten times. V gene TRBV7-9 combines with J gene TRBJ1-5; D might be TRBD1 (5 bases). The germline V gene has CDR1 SEHNR and CDR2 FQNEAQ (reference sequence). V lost 4 bases to trimming and J lost 5 bases, with 18 bases between them. The CDR3 sequence is 16 residues long. CDR3 DNA sequence: TGTGCCAGCAGCTCCTCCCGGGACGGACTCGATCAGCCCCAGCATTTT. This gives the protein CASSSSRDGLDQPQHF.

This clonotype was picked up a small number of times. CDR3 amino acids: CASSRGPSRNQETQYF. CDR3 DNA sequence: TGTGCCAGCAGCCGGGGCCCCTCCCGGAACCAAGAGACCCAGTACTTC. This chain joins TRBV7-8 and TRBJ2-5; D is possibly TRBD1 or TRBD2 (5 bases each). CDR3 length: 16 residues. Germline lookup yields CDR1 SGHVS and CDR2 FQNEAQ. Trimming left V 5 bases short and J 0 bases short, with 16 bases between.

Many counts were recorded for this clonotype. The chain combines TRBV6-5 with TRBJ1-2; unclear D gene. Trimming took 5 bases from V and 4 from J, leaving 8 bases between them. The CDR3 contains 12 residues. CDR1 is MNHEY, CDR2 SVGAGI, per germline. CDR3 in amino acids: CASSNRAYGYTF. CDR3 coding DNA: TGTGCCAGCAGTAATAGGGCCTATGGCTACACCTTC.

This clonotype was seen ten or more times. The rearrangement links TRBV13 to TRBJ2-4, with D possibly being TRBD2 (6 bases). The germline gives CDR1 PRHDT, CDR2 FYEKMQ (reference sequence). V lost 5 bases and J 6 bases, leaving 17 bases between the germline ends. This CDR3 comprises 15 residues. This chain's CDR3 is CASSPTGGVINIQYF. The CDR3 DNA reads as TGTGCCAGCAGCCCGACCGGAGGGGTAATAAACATTCAGTACTTC.

This clonotype was counted many times. The rearrangement uses TRBV27 and TRBJ1-1; 9 bases align to TRBD1. Germline CDR1 is MNHEY and CDR2 is SMNVEV (reference sequence). This CDR3 region has 16 residues. Germline trimming cut 6 bases from V and 0 bases from J; bases unmatched to any gene: 8. The CDR3 region is CASRPGTGRMNTEAFF. DNA of the CDR3: TGTGCCAGCAGACCCGGGACAGGGCGCATGAACACTGAAGCTTTCTTT.

The rearrangement links TRBV5-1 to TRBJ2-6; 10 bases align to TRBD1. This CDR3 region has 16 residues. The V gene end was trimmed by 7 bases and the J gene end by 0 bases; junction bases not matched to a gene: 4. Germline V CDR1 and CDR2: SGHRS, YFSETQ. This CDR3 reads CASDRDRGSGANVLTF. The CDR3 nucleotides are TGCGCCAGCGACCGGGACAGGGGCTCTGGGGCCAACGTCCTGACTTTC.

Ten or more counts support this clonotype. The rearrangement joins TRBV6-5 to TRBJ1-2; 7 bases line up with TRBD1. The CDR3 loop spans 16 amino acids. The V gene end was trimmed by 0 bases and the J gene end by 6 bases; junction bases not matched to a gene: 10. In germline, CDR1 is MNHEY, CDR2 SVGAGI. CDR3 DNA sequence: TGTGCCAGCAGTTACTCGCTCAGGGGGTTGTTGGATGGCTACACCTTC. Translated: CASSYSLRGLLDGYTF.

The gene calls are TRBV5-1 and TRBJ2-3; 12 nucleotides match TRBD2. The germline V gene encodes CDR1 SGHRS and CDR2 YFSETQ. The CDR3 spans 17 residues. With V trimmed by 1 base and J by 2 bases, 5 bases remained unmatched. The CDR3 sequence is CASSLPLAGGSTDTQYF. CDR3 DNA sequence: TGCGCCAGCAGCTTGCCACTAGCGGGGGGTTCCACAGATACGCAGTATTTT.

Many counts were recorded for this clonotype. The chain employs TRBV7-2 and TRBJ1-5; D remains unclear. The V end was cut by 6 bases, the J end by 2 bases, with 14 bases between. Germline CDR1 reads SGHTA; CDR2 reads FQGNSA. CDR3 length: 15 amino acids. The CDR3 bases are TGTGCCAGCAGTCCGGGAGGGATGGGCAATCAGCCCCAGCATTTT. Its translation is CASSPGGMGNQPQHF.

This clonotype appeared many times. This rearrangement joins TRBV5-1 to TRBJ1-5; 9 bases match TRBD1. V shed 4 bases, J shed 5 bases, and the junction held 7 bases outside the gene matches. The CDR3 spans 15 residues. CDR1 and CDR2 from the germline V gene are SGHRS and YFSETQ. CDR3 in amino acids: CASSPGQGNHQPQHF. In DNA form, the CDR3 reads TGCGCCAGCAGCCCGGGACAGGGAAACCATCAGCCCCAGCATTTT.

Notes on this clonotype: Just one base apart from a much larger clone, this may be a read error. The chain uses TRBV20-1 and TRBJ2-5; possibly TRBD2 for D (5 bases). The CDR3 length is 13 residues. The V gene's germline CDR1 is DFQATT and CDR2 SNEGSKA (reference sequence). The CDR3 here is CSARASLQETQHF. CDR3 coding DNA: TGCAGTGCTAGAGCTAGCCTCCAAGAGACCCAGCACTTC.

This clonotype was counted at least ten times. The V gene is TRBV10-3, the J gene TRBJ2-7; perhaps TRBD1 as D (6 bases). Looked up from germline, CDR1 is ENHRY and CDR2 is SYGVKD. V shed 2 bases and J shed 12 bases, with 17 bases lying between them. The CDR3 is 13 amino acids. As DNA, the CDR3 is TGTGCCATCAGTGAGGGGGGCCTCACCTCAGCGTACTTC. This encodes CAISEGGLTSAYF.

This clonotype was seen at least ten times. The gene calls are TRBV11-2 and TRBJ2-1; TRBD2 aligns across 9 bases. This CDR3 region has 16 residues. After removal of 1 base from V and 6 bases from J, the junction contained 7 bases not matched to a gene. Germline values: CDR1 SGHAT, CDR2 FQNNGV. DNA of the CDR3: TGTGCCAGCAGCTTAGTACGGACTAGCGTCCGCAATGAGCAGTTCTTC. Its translation is CASSLVRTSVRNEQFF.